These 18 T cell receptor beta chains were sequenced from one sample in a study of vaccination and CD4 T cells after COVID-19 (dated 2022 in TCRdb). What this sample's treatment or condition label stands for: roughly 11-day PBMC culture with coronavirus spike peptide pools or control peptides (ViraFEST assay). CD4+ T cells from unexposed donors were collected before the COVID-19 pandemic (2011-2018). The library relied on PCR. Sequencer: Illumina iSeq 100. DNA from cultured CD4+ T cells underwent TCR sequencing with the Oncomine TCR Beta short-read assay at the Johns Hopkins FTIC core. The QIAamp micro DNA kit was used to extract genomic DNA from the cultured CD4+ T cells. Starting from the raw public reads, TCRdb applied fastp trimming at Q25, assembled clones with MiXCR and retained in-frame beta chains. Every entry covers one CDR3 protein and lists the most common genes and DNA from its rows. Counted in this sample were more than 8,500 distinct CDR3 sequences; approximately 28% of them appeared once. The ten largest clones represent approximately 10% of the sample.

What these receptors recognize is not known. Input material: CD4+ T cells from blood, cultured in vitro. The receptors shown here come from a human donor in good health.

This clonotype was found a few times. The V and J genes are TRBV10-3 and TRBJ2-7; tentatively, D is TRBD2 (6 bases). Trimming removed 3 bases at V and 3 bases at J, with 15 bases between. Germline lookup yields CDR1 ENHRY and CDR2 SYGVKD. The CDR3 runs to 15 residues. As DNA, the CDR3 is TGTGCCATCAGTGACCCGATTACTAGCCGCTACGAGCAGTACTTC. Amino acid sequence: CAISDPITSRYEQYF.

V usage is TRBV20-1 and J usage is TRBJ2-5, with TRBD2 matching 8 bases. CDR1 DFQATT and CDR2 SNEGSKA come from the germline V gene (reference sequence). With V trimmed by 2 bases and J by 5 bases, 7 bases remained unmatched. CDR3 length equals 14 residues. CDR3: CSARHWTSSETQYF. CDR3 nucleotide sequence: TGCAGTGCTAGACACTGGACTAGCAGCGAGACCCAGTACTTC.

This chain uses TRBV6-2 or TRBV6-3 with TRBJ2-7; D not resolved. The CDR3 is made up of 11 amino acids. Germline V lookup: CDR1 MNHEY, CDR2 SVGEGT. With 7 bases removed from V and 3 bases from J, the gap between germline ends came to 7 bases. The CDR3 coding sequence is TGTGCCAGCACCTCGTTCTACGAGCAGTACTTC. Amino acid sequence: CASTSFYEQYF.

This clonotype was counted only a few times. V and J are TRBV6-5 and TRBJ1-1; 10 nucleotides align to TRBD1. The CDR3 extends over 17 amino acids. The trim removed 2 bases at V and 3 bases at J, leaving 9 bases unmatched. CDR1 and CDR2 (germline): MNHEY, SVGAGI. The CDR3 DNA follows: TGTGCCAGCAGTTACCCCATTCGACAGGGGGCGGACACTGAAGCTTTCTTT. Translation: CASSYPIRQGADTEAFF.

This clonotype qualifies as medium-sized (0.01 to 0.1%). V usage is TRBV19 and J usage is TRBJ2-2; 9 positions agree with TRBD1. Germline loops: CDR1 LNHDA, CDR2 SQIVND (reference sequence). The CDR3 is 16 amino acids. The trim removed 3 bases at V and 5 bases at J, leaving 7 bases unmatched. The DNA of the CDR3 is TGTGCCAGTAGTATCCCCCGACAGGGGGGTACCGGGGAGCTGTTTTTT. It codes for CASSIPRQGGTGELFF.

The V gene is TRBV4-3, the J gene TRBJ1-6; 8 positions match TRBD1. The J segment lost 10 bases and the V segment lost 4 bases, leaving 9 bases of the junction unmatched. This CDR3 contains 15 residues. From germline, CDR1 is LGHNA and CDR2 YSLEER. CDR3 sequence: CASSLGGQADSPLHF. DNA for the CDR3: TGCGCCAGCAGCCTAGGGGGACAGGCGGACTCACCCCTCCACTTT.

This clonotype has just a few counts. CDR3 amino acids: CASSFPADSGTPETQYF. The CDR3 DNA reads TGTGCCAGCAGTTTCCCCGCCGATAGCGGGACCCCCGAGACCCAGTACTTC. The V call is TRBV27, the J call TRBJ2-5, with 8 positions matching TRBD2. Germline values: CDR1 MNHEY, CDR2 SMNVEV (reference sequence). Trimming at V came to 3 bases and at J to 5 bases, leaving 14 bases not matched to a gene. The CDR3 sequence is 17 residues long.

J is TRBJ2-5 and V is TRBV6-1, with D perhaps matching TRBD2 (7 bases). Trimming cost V 6 bases and J 3 bases, with 14 bases left between them. Germline-derived CDR1 and CDR2 are MNHNS and SASEGT. The CDR3 runs to 14 residues. The CDR3 DNA reads as TGTGCCAGCAGACAGGGCGGGGGAGAAGAGACCCAGTACTTC. Translated, it gives CASRQGGGEETQYF.

A few counts support this clonotype. The chain links TRBV7-2 to TRBJ2-3; 10 bases fit TRBD1. V shed 4 bases, J shed 4 bases, and the junction held 14 bases outside the gene matches. This CDR3 spans 18 amino acids. From germline, CDR1 is SGHTA and CDR2 FQGNSA. CDR3 loop: CASSSRGPAGQGADTQYF. CDR3 coding DNA: TGTGCCAGCAGCTCCCGAGGCCCCGCCGGACAGGGGGCAGATACGCAGTATTTT.

DNA for the CDR3: TGTGCCAGCAGTTCCAACCGGGACAGGGGCCACCGGGAGCTGTTTTTT. Its protein product is CASSSNRDRGHRELFF. The rearrangement links TRBV12-3 or TRBV12-4 to TRBJ2-2; TRBD1 matches at 10 bases. CDR3 size: 16 residues. Trimming at V came to 4 bases and at J to 9 bases, leaving 11 bases not matched to a gene.

The chain joins TRBV11-1 to TRBJ2-1, with unresolved D. V gave up 1 base and J gave up 8 bases, with 6 bases separating them. Germline CDR1 reads SGHAT; CDR2 reads FQDESV (reference sequence). The CDR3 consists of 12 residues. The CDR3 DNA is TGTGCCAGCAGCTTAGATAGGGATGAGCAGTTCTTC. Translation: CASSLDRDEQFF.

The V call is TRBV27, the J call TRBJ1-1, with D uncertain. Trimming stripped 5 bases from V and 13 bases from J, with 23 bases between. The CDR3 is made up of 14 amino acids. Germline V lookup: CDR1 MNHEY, CDR2 SMNVEV (reference sequence). The CDR3 here is CASSINYSVRNVFF. The CDR3 DNA reads TGTGCCAGCAGTATAAATTACAGCGTTCGAAACGTTTTCTTT.

By share, this clonotype counts as medium-sized. Written as DNA, the CDR3 is TGTGCCAATGCCGCTCGACCCCCCTATGGCTACACCTTC. It codes for CANAARPPYGYTF. The chain couples TRBV6-1 to TRBJ1-2; D is unresolved. This CDR3 spans 13 amino acids. Germline CDR1 and CDR2: MNHNS and SASEGT. With 10 bases removed from V and 4 bases from J, the gap between germline ends came to 16 bases.

This clonotype has a handful of counts. V is TRBV7-8 and J is TRBJ1-4; D unclear. This CDR3 contains 14 residues. CDR1 SGHVS and CDR2 FQNEAQ come from the germline V gene. Trimming pared 5 bases from V and 14 bases from J, leaving 21 bases between. The CDR3 DNA reads as TGTGCCAGCAGCCCGAGGGAGGGTGCAATGAGTCTGTTTTTT. Protein: CASSPREGAMSLFF.

This clonotype was found a few times. This chain uses TRBV20-1 with TRBJ1-1; D gene uncertain. The CDR3 is 12 residues long. Looked up from germline, CDR1 is DFQATT and CDR2 is SNEGSKA (reference sequence). V lost 3 bases to trimming and J lost 4 bases, with 9 bases between them. The DNA of the CDR3 is TGCAGTGCTAGTTCCGGACCCACTGAAGCTTTCTTT. As protein: CSASSGPTEAFF.

This clonotype was seen a few times. The CDR3 coding sequence is TGTGCCAGCAGCTTCACAAGCTCCTACGAGCAGTACTTC. Translation: CASSFTSSYEQYF. V and J are TRBV7-9 and TRBJ2-7; D remains ambiguous. The CDR3 is 13 residues long. Per the germline V gene, CDR1 is SEHNR and CDR2 is FQNEAQ (reference sequence). The germline V and J ends were trimmed by 3 bases and 0 bases, with 6 bases remaining between them.

This clonotype was counted a few times. The chain has TRBV5-6 and TRBJ1-5; D is uncertain. Germline CDR1 and CDR2: SGHDT and YYEEEE. The CDR3 runs 12 residues. The germline V and J ends were trimmed by 0 bases and 5 bases, with 3 bases remaining between them. In DNA form, the CDR3 reads TGTGCCAGCAGCTTGGTGGATCAGCCCCAGCATTTT. Translation: CASSLVDQPQHF. Supplemented by reference TRBV5-6 and TRBJ1-5, the full variable domain reads DAGVTQSPTHLIKTRGQQVTLRCSPKSGHDTVSWYQQALGQGPQFIFQYYEEEERQRGNFPDRFSGHQFPNYSSELNVNALLLGDSALYLCASSLVDQPQHFGDGTRLSIL.

This clonotype occurred a few times. The chain has TRBV6-1 and TRBJ1-5; D is undetermined. The CDR3 contains 13 residues. Germline values: CDR1 MNHNS, CDR2 SASEGT. The V end was cut by 6 bases, the J end by 3 bases, with 9 bases between. CDR3 sequence (DNA): TGTGCCAGCAGGCAACAAAACAATCAGCCCCAGCATTTT. It specifies CASRQQNNQPQHF.